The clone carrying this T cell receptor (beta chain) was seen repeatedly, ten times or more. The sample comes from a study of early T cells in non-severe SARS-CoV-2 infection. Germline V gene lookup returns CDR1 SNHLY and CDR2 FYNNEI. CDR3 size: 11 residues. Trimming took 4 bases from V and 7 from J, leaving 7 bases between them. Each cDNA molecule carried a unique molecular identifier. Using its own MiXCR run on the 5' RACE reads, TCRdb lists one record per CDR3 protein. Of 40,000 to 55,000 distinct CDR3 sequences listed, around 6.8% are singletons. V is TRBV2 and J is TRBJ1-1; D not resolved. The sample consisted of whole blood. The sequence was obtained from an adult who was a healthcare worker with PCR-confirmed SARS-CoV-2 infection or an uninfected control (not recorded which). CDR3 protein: CASSALFEAFF. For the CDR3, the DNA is TGTGCCAGCAGTGCTTTGTTTGAAGCTTTCTTT.